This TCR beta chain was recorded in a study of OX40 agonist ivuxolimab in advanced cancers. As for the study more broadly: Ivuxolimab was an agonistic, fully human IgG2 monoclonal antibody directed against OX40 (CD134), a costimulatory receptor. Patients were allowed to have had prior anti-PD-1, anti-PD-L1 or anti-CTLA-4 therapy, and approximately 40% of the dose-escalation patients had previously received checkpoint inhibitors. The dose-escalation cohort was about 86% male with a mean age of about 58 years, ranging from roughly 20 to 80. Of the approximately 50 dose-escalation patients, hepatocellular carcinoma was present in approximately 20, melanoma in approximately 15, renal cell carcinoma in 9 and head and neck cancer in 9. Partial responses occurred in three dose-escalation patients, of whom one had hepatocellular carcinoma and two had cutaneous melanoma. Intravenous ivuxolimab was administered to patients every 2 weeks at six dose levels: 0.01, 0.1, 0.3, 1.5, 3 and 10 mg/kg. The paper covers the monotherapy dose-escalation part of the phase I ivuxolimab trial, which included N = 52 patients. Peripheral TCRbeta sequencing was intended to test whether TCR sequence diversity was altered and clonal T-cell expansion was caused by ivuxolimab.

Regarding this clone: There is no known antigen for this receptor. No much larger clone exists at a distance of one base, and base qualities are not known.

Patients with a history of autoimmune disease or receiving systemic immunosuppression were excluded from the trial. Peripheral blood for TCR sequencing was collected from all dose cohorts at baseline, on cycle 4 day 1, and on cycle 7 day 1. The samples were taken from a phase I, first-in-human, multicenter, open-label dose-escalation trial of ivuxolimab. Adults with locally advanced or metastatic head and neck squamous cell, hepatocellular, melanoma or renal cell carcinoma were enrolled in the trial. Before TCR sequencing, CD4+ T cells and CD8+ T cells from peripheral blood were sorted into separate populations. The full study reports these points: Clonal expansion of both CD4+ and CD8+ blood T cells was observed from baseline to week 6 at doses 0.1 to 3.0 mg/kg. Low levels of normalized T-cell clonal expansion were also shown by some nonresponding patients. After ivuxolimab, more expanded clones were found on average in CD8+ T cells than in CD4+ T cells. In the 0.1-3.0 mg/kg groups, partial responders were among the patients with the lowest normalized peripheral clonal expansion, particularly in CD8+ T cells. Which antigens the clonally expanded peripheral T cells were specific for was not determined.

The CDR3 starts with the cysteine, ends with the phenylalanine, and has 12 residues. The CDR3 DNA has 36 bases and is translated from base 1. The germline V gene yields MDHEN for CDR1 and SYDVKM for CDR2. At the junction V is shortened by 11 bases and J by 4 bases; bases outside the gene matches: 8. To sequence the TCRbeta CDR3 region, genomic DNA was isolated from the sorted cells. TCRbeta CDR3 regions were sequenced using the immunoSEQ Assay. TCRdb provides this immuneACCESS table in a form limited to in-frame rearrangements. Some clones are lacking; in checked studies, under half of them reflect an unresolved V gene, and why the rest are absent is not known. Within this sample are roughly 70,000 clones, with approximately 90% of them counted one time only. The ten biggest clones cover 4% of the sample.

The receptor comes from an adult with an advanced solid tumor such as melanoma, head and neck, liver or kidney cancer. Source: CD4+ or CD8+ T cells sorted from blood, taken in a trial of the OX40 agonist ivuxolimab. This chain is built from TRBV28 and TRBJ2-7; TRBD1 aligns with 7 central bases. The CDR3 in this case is CASREGAYEQYF. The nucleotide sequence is TGTGCCTCGCGCGAGGGGGCGTACGAGCAGTACTTC.